This TCR beta chain was sequenced in a study of CXCR3-negative and CXCR3-positive naive CD8 T cells (dated by TCRdb to between 2018 and 2021). About the study as a whole: In total, some 130 million TRB reads were obtained, corresponding to roughly 1.5 +/- 0.3 million reads per library. Naive subsets from about 5 donors and memory cells from 3 donors were included in the TRBV-TRBJ cluster analysis. Data from 11 donors, pooled across two independent experiments, went into the diversity and physicochemical repertoire analyses. Results the study describes overall, beyond this receptor: Because surface CD5, which has been linked to self-reactivity in mice, was comparable between naive subsets, TCR interaction strength was also inferred from TRB CDR3 physicochemical properties. Compared with CXCR3-negative naive cells, CXCR3-positive naive cells had TRB CDR3s with higher hydrophobicity (lower Kidera factor 4), lower energy, and higher strength and volume indices. Freshly isolated PBMCs were used for most assays because CXCR3 expression went down partially after cryopreservation. Within the same donor, TRBV-TRBJ usage looked similar between naive CXCR3-negative and CXCR3-positive cells, but memory cells had distinct patterns. Repertoire diversity was comparably high in both naive subsets but much lower in memory CD8+ T cells.

For every CD8+ T cell subset, about 300,000 cells were flow-sorted straight into RLT lysis buffer, and each subset was sorted in triplicate. Naive CD8+ T cells were defined stringently as CD45RO-CCR7+CD27+CD95- to exclude memory contaminants. Using standard density gradient centrifugation, peripheral blood mononuclear cells were isolated from buffy coats. Naive CXCR3-negative and CXCR3-positive CD8+ T cells were flow-sorted using a FACSAria III. An RNeasy Mini Kit was used to extract total RNA from the sorted cells. Sequencing was performed on a NextSeq 550. The Human TCR Profiling Kit (MiLaboratory) was used to prepare UMI-labeled 5' RACE TRB cDNA libraries. The full amount of extracted RNA was used for cDNA synthesis, and the full amount of resulting cDNA was used for PCR amplification. Libraries were prepared in parallel with an identical number of PCR cycles. As for the authors' bioinformatics: About 57,000 +/- 9,900 unique UMI-labeled TRB cDNA molecules per library were extracted with MIGEC and MiXCR, with at least two reads per UMI required. Each library averaged around 42,000 +/- 9,900 functional in-frame TRB CDR3 nucleotide clonotypes without stop codons. After downsampling to 5000 UMI-labeled TRB molecules per sample, diversity metrics such as normalized Shannon-Wiener and Chao1 were calculated in VDJtools. VDJtools computed clonotype-size-weighted physicochemical properties of the central five CDR3 residues: interaction energy, strength, volume and Kidera factor 4. Each entry corresponds to one CDR3 protein sequence from reads that TCRdb reprocessed, and DNA is not given. The V and J calls shown here were made by TCRdb, not taken from the authors' results. The sample's table lists a count of some 100,000 distinct CDR3 sequences. The ten biggest clones cover around 0.36% of the sample.

Points on this clonotype: Its antigen is unknown.

The CDR3 has 15 amino acids, counting the end cysteine and phenylalanine. DNA was not recorded. This sequence originates from a human donor in good health. Some clones in this sample may be carry-over from other donors' samples. The chain is made from TRBV12-3 or TRBV12-4 and TRBJ2-7; the D gene TCRdb calls, TRBD2, cannot be checked with no DNA. Sequencing was performed on naive CXCR3+ CD8+ T cells from blood. The cell subset or site label of this sample denotes: CD45RO-CCR7+CD27+CD95- naive CD8+ T cells expressing CXCR3 (TNR3+). The CDR3 is CASSRPGPRVHEQYF.